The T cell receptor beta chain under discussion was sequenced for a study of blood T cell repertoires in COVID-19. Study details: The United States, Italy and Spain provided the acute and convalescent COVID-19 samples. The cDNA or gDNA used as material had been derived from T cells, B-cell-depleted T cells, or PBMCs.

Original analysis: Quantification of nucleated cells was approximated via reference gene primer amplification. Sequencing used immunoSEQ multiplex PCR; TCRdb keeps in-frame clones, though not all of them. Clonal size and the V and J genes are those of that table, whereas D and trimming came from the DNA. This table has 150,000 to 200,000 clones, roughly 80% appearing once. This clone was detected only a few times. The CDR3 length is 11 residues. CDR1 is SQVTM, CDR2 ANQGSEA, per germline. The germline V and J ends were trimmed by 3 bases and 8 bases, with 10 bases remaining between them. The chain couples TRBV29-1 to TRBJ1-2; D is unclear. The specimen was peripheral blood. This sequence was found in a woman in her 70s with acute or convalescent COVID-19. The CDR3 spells CSVERVGGYTF. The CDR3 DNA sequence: TGCAGCGTTGAGCGGGTAGGGGGCTACACCTTC.